What follows are 30 T cell receptor beta chains derived from one specimen sequenced in a study of CD4 T cells in relation to SARS-CoV-2 and coronaviruses. Which antigens these TCRs recognize remains unknown. The unexposed donors gave CD4+ T cells in about 2010-2019, prior to COVID-19. CD4+ T cells were isolated from the cells after more than nine days of culture. Clones were read by immunoSEQ multiplex PCR, and TCRdb kept only the in-frame ones, dropping some. The sample yields about 26,000 clones, around three quarters seen once. Sequencing was performed on CD4+ T cells from PBMCs, cultured in vitro. These receptors came from a human donor in good health.

The chain joins TRBV7-2 to TRBJ2-7; TRBD1 aligns across 8 bases. CDR1 and CDR2 (germline): SGHTA, FQGNSA. The CDR3 consists of 15 residues. The V gene end was trimmed by 0 bases and the J gene end by 2 bases; junction bases not matched to a gene: 3. The CDR3 DNA follows: TGTGCCAGCAGCTTAGCAAGGACAGGGACCTACGAGCAGTACTTC. Translated, it gives CASSLARTGTYEQYF.

This clone turned up a few times. V gene TRBV13 combines with J gene TRBJ1-2, with D possibly TRBD1 on 5 matching bases. Per the germline V gene, CDR1 is PRHDT and CDR2 is FYEKMQ (reference sequence). Trimming left V 5 bases short and J 5 bases short, with 15 bases between. The CDR3 extends over 14 amino acids. DNA of the CDR3: TGTGCCAGCAGCCGCGCGAGGCAGGGATATGGCTACACCTTC. Translation gives CASSRARQGYGYTF.

The table lists this clone with a few counts. V is TRBV5-4 and J is TRBJ1-2, with D uncertain. The CDR3 runs 15 residues. Trimming cost V 0 bases and J 5 bases, with 14 bases left between them. Germline V gene lookup returns CDR1 SGHNT and CDR2 YYREEE (reference sequence). CDR3 bases: TGTGCCAGCAGCTTGGATGTGGGATTAGGGTATGGCTACACCTTC. Its translation is CASSLDVGLGYGYTF.

The genes are TRBV4-1 and TRBJ2-3; D is tentatively TRBD1 or TRBD2 (7 bases each). Trimming took 0 bases from V and 7 from J, leaving 17 bases between them. This CDR3 is 16 amino acids long. In germline, CDR1 is MGHRA, CDR2 YSYEKL. The CDR3 reads CASSQDQDRRGNTQYF. CDR3 nucleotide sequence: TGCGCCAGCAGCCAAGATCAGGACAGGCGGGGGAATACGCAGTATTTT.

This clone was observed once. CDR3 loop: CASSYRIAAGNTIYF. As DNA, the CDR3 is TGTGCCAGCAGTTACAGAATAGCAGCTGGAAACACCATATATTTT. This chain links TRBV6-6 with TRBJ1-3; no definite D call. Trimming left V 2 bases short and J 2 bases short, with 10 bases between. Germline loops: CDR1 MNHNY, CDR2 SVGAGI (reference sequence). CDR3 length: 15 residues.

The CDR3 reads CASSDRASGANVLTF. As DNA, the CDR3 is TGTGCCAGCAGTGATAGGGCCTCTGGGGCCAACGTCCTGACTTTC. The chain employs TRBV2 and TRBJ2-6; D ambiguous. Trimming shortened V by 3 bases and J by 0 bases, and 6 bases separated the two germline ends. The CDR3 is 15 amino acids. Germline values: CDR1 SNHLY, CDR2 FYNNEI.

The rearrangement uses TRBV3-1 (or the pseudogene TRBV3-2) and TRBJ1-2; no clear D gene. V lost 3 bases to trimming and J lost 4 bases, with 9 bases between them. This CDR3 region has 13 residues. Germline CDR1 and CDR2: LGHDT and YNNKEL (reference sequence). The CDR3 DNA is TGTGCCAGCAGCCATATTGGTTCCTATGGCTACACCTTC. Amino acid sequence: CASSHIGSYGYTF.

This chain links TRBV6-5 with TRBJ2-7; possibly TRBD1 or TRBD2 for D (5 bases each). This CDR3 contains 13 residues. V was cut by 7 bases and J by 2 bases, with 12 bases left in between. Germline CDR1 MNHEY, CDR2 SVGAGI. The CDR3 loop reads CASIRDGTYEQYF. Written as DNA, the CDR3 is TGTGCCAGCATTAGGGACGGGACCTACGAGCAGTACTTC.

The chain employs TRBV5-4 and TRBJ1-2; 7 bases map to TRBD1. Trimming took 5 bases from V and 4 from J; bases not matched to a gene: 11. CDR3 length equals 15 residues. The germline gives CDR1 SGHNT, CDR2 YYREEE (reference sequence). The CDR3 DNA sequence: TGTGCCAGCAGGAGGCGGGACAGAAGGAGCTATGGCTACACCTTC. Amino acids: CASRRRDRRSYGYTF.

The chain couples TRBV2 to TRBJ2-7; no clear D gene. V was clipped by 3 bases and J by 5 bases, with 14 bases between them. CDR3 length: 14 residues. Germline V gene sequence: CDR1 SNHLY, CDR2 FYNNEI. The CDR3 loop reads CASSEFGPGNEQYF. In nucleotides, the CDR3 is TGTGCCAGCAGTGAGTTCGGCCCCGGAAACGAGCAGTACTTC. The full variable domain, completed using reference TRBV2 and TRBJ2-7, is EPEVTQTPSHQVTQMGQEVILRCVPISNHLYFYWYRQILGQKVEFLVSFYNNEISEKSEIFDDQFSVERPDGSNFTLKIRSTKLEDSAMYFCASSEFGPGNEQYFGPGTRLTVT.

The CDR3 reads CASSLEVSSGADTQYF. The CDR3, as DNA: TGTGCCAGCAGCTTAGAGGTTTCTAGCGGGGCAGATACGCAGTATTTT. J is TRBJ2-3 and V is TRBV7-2, with TRBD2 identical over 9 bases. V lost 1 base, J lost 4 bases, and 6 bases stayed unmatched. Germline loops: CDR1 SGHTA, CDR2 FQGNSA. The CDR3 has 16 residues.

The chain couples TRBV29-1 to TRBJ1-1, with unresolved D. Trimming removed 2 bases at V and 2 bases at J, with 9 bases between. Germline V gene lookup returns CDR1 SQVTM and CDR2 ANQGSEA. The CDR3 totals 13 residues. The CDR3 here is CSVERTANTEAFF. The CDR3 nucleotides are TGCAGCGTTGAAAGGACGGCCAACACTGAAGCTTTCTTT.

This rearrangement joins TRBV6-5 to TRBJ2-7; 11 positions agree with TRBD2. The germline gives CDR1 MNHEY, CDR2 SVGAGI. The CDR3 loop spans 15 amino acids. V lost 7 bases, J lost 3 bases, and 8 bases stayed unmatched. CDR3 loop: CASIRLAGTLYEQYF. CDR3 bases: TGTGCCAGCATCCGACTAGCGGGGACTCTCTACGAGCAGTACTTC.

The chain uses TRBV6-1 and TRBJ2-1, with D uncertain. Looked up from germline, CDR1 is MNHNS and CDR2 is SASEGT. Trimming cost V 1 base and J 4 bases, with 14 bases left between them. The CDR3 runs 16 residues. CDR3 DNA sequence: TGTGCCAGCAGTGAAGGGCTAACGAATCTATACAATGAGCAGTTCTTC. This encodes CASSEGLTNLYNEQFF.

There are a few counts of this clone. The rearrangement links TRBV19 to TRBJ1-1; D not certain. From germline, CDR1 is LNHDA and CDR2 SQIVND (reference sequence). The CDR3 contains 12 residues. The germline V and J ends were trimmed by 4 bases and 5 bases, with 8 bases remaining between them. In nucleotides, the CDR3 is TGTGCCAGTAGTACCTGGGGTACTGAAGCTTTCTTT. Translating gives CASSTWGTEAFF.

The chain joins TRBV11-2 to TRBJ2-3; 9 nucleotides align to TRBD2. The CDR3 covers 15 residues. V lost 1 base to trimming and J lost 5 bases; unmatched junction nucleotides: 4. Germline CDR1 and CDR2: SGHAT and FQNNGV. The CDR3 region has the DNA TGTGCCAGCAGCTTAGTTAGCGGGAGCGTAGATACGCAGTATTTT. It codes for CASSLVSGSVDTQYF.

In its sample, this clone was seen once. The rearrangement joins TRBV7-2 to TRBJ2-2; 7 bases line up with TRBD2. The V segment lost 2 bases and the J segment 6 bases; nucleotides outside the gene matches: 9. Germline V gene lookup returns CDR1 SGHTA and CDR2 FQGNSA. This CDR3 is built from 16 residues. As DNA, the CDR3 is TGTGCCAGCAGCTTAATTGCCGGCGGGGGAGCCGGGGAGCTGTTTTTT. Its translation: CASSLIAGGGAGELFF.

V is TRBV4-3 and J is TRBJ2-7; 7 bases are a match to TRBD1. The CDR3 is made up of 16 amino acids. V was pared by 0 bases and J by 4 bases, with 9 bases of the junction left unmatched. Germline V CDR1 and CDR2: LGHNA, YSLEER. CDR3 DNA sequence: TGCGCCAGCAGCCAAGAAGGGGTACAGGGGTCGTACGAGCAGTACTTC. The encoded protein is CASSQEGVQGSYEQYF.

J is TRBJ2-3 and V is TRBV6-2 or TRBV6-3, with no clear D. The CDR3 runs to 13 residues. The germline V and J ends were trimmed by 6 bases and 2 bases, with 9 bases remaining between them. Germline values: CDR1 MNHEY, CDR2 SVGEGT. DNA for the CDR3: TGTGCCAGCAGCCATCACACCACAGATACGCAGTATTTT. Amino acid sequence: CASSHHTTDTQYF.

The chain recombines TRBV12-3 or TRBV12-4 with TRBJ2-5; D may match TRBD1 or TRBD2 (5 bases each). CDR3 length: 13 amino acids. The V end lost 1 base, the J end lost 5 bases, and 8 bases lay between the germline ends. CDR3 amino acids: CASSLVWGETQYF. The CDR3 DNA is TGTGCCAGCAGTTTAGTGTGGGGGGAGACCCAGTACTTC.

This chain uses TRBV10-3 with TRBJ1-1; D remains unclear. V lost 9 bases, J lost 1 base, and 12 bases lay in between. Germline loops: CDR1 ENHRY, CDR2 SYGVKD. The CDR3 sequence is 13 residues long. The CDR3 loop is CAMGRSPNTEAFF. The CDR3 DNA follows: TGTGCCATGGGTCGGAGCCCGAACACTGAAGCTTTCTTT.

This clone has only a few counts. The rearrangement joins TRBV3-1 (or the pseudogene TRBV3-2) to TRBJ2-7; 11 bases align to TRBD2. V lost 4 bases, J lost 3 bases, and 5 bases stayed unmatched. CDR3 size: 15 residues. Germline CDR1 is LGHDT and CDR2 is YNNKEL (reference sequence). The CDR3 here is CASSRGGTSGYEQYF. CDR3 DNA: TGTGCCAGCAGCCGAGGAGGGACTAGCGGCTACGAGCAGTACTTC.

The chain links TRBV18 to TRBJ2-3, with 8 bases that match TRBD2. Trimming cost V 3 bases and J 1 base; bases outside gene matches: 3. Germline CDR1 is KGHSH and CDR2 is LQKENI. The CDR3 contains 15 residues. The CDR3 bases are TGTGCCAGCTCACCTTCGGGGGGGCGCACAGATACGCAGTATTTT. This gives the protein CASSPSGGRTDTQYF.

The rearrangement links TRBV20-1 to TRBJ1-1; D remains unclear. The length of the CDR3 is 11 residues. Germline loops: CDR1 DFQATT, CDR2 SNEGSKA (reference sequence). V lost 3 bases and J lost 7, with 9 bases in between. CDR3 residues: CSARGVLEAFF. As DNA, the CDR3 is TGCAGTGCTAGGGGAGTTCTTGAAGCTTTCTTT.

The chain has TRBV7-3 and TRBJ2-1, with a possible D match to TRBD2 (6 bases). V was shortened by 4 bases and J by 7 bases, with 17 bases between the two germline ends. Germline V gives CDR1 SGHTA, CDR2 FQGTGA. This CDR3 has 15 residues. For the CDR3, the DNA is TGTGCCAGCAGCTCCGCCGGGGGTAGAGTGAATGAGCAGTTCTTC. Translated, it gives CASSSAGGRVNEQFF.

This clone appeared once. The rearrangement uses TRBV11-2 and TRBJ2-7; weak D call: TRBD2 (5 bases). The V end lost 4 bases, the J end lost 4 bases, and 8 bases lay between the germline ends. This CDR3 is built from 12 residues. The germline V gene encodes CDR1 SGHAT and CDR2 FQNNGV. The CDR3 region has the DNA TGTGCCAGCAGCTCCTCGGGGTACGAGCAGTACTTC. Translated, it gives CASSSSGYEQYF.

The chain joins TRBV5-1 to TRBJ2-3; 10 bases line up with TRBD1. The trim removed 5 bases at V and 6 bases at J, leaving 12 bases unmatched. There are 16 residues in the CDR3. Germline V gene data show CDR1 as SGHRS and CDR2 as YFSETQ. CDR3 nucleotide sequence: TGCGCCAGCAGACAAGGGGGGACAGGGGTCTTTGATACGCAGTATTTT. Its translation is CASRQGGTGVFDTQYF.

The rearrangement uses TRBV30 and TRBJ2-3; tentatively, D is TRBD2 (7 bases). The CDR3 sequence is 16 residues long. V gave up 0 bases and J gave up 4 bases, with 17 bases separating them. CDR1 and CDR2 (germline): GTSNPN, SVGIG (reference sequence). The CDR3 DNA sequence: TGTGCCTGGAGTGTACGGTATCGGGGGGCGGCAGATACGCAGTATTTT. The encoded protein is CAWSVRYRGAADTQYF.

The V gene is TRBV4-2, the J gene TRBJ1-2; D uncertain. The V gene lost 0 bases and the J gene lost 6 bases, with 14 bases spanning the gap. This CDR3 region has 15 residues. Germline CDR1 and CDR2: LGHNA and YNFKEQ. The chain's CDR3 is CASSQDPFDTNGYTF. CDR3 DNA sequence: TGTGCCAGCAGCCAAGATCCTTTCGACACTAATGGCTACACCTTC.

This clone was counted a few times. This chain links TRBV4-3 with TRBJ2-5; D is perhaps TRBD2 (5 bases). The CDR3 runs to 15 residues. Germline-derived CDR1 and CDR2 are LGHNA and YSLEER. The V end was cut by 0 bases, the J end by 7 bases, with 15 bases between. For the CDR3, the DNA is TGCGCCAGCAGCCAAGACTCCAGCGGCAGTAGGACCCAGTACTTC. This gives the protein CASSQDSSGSRTQYF.